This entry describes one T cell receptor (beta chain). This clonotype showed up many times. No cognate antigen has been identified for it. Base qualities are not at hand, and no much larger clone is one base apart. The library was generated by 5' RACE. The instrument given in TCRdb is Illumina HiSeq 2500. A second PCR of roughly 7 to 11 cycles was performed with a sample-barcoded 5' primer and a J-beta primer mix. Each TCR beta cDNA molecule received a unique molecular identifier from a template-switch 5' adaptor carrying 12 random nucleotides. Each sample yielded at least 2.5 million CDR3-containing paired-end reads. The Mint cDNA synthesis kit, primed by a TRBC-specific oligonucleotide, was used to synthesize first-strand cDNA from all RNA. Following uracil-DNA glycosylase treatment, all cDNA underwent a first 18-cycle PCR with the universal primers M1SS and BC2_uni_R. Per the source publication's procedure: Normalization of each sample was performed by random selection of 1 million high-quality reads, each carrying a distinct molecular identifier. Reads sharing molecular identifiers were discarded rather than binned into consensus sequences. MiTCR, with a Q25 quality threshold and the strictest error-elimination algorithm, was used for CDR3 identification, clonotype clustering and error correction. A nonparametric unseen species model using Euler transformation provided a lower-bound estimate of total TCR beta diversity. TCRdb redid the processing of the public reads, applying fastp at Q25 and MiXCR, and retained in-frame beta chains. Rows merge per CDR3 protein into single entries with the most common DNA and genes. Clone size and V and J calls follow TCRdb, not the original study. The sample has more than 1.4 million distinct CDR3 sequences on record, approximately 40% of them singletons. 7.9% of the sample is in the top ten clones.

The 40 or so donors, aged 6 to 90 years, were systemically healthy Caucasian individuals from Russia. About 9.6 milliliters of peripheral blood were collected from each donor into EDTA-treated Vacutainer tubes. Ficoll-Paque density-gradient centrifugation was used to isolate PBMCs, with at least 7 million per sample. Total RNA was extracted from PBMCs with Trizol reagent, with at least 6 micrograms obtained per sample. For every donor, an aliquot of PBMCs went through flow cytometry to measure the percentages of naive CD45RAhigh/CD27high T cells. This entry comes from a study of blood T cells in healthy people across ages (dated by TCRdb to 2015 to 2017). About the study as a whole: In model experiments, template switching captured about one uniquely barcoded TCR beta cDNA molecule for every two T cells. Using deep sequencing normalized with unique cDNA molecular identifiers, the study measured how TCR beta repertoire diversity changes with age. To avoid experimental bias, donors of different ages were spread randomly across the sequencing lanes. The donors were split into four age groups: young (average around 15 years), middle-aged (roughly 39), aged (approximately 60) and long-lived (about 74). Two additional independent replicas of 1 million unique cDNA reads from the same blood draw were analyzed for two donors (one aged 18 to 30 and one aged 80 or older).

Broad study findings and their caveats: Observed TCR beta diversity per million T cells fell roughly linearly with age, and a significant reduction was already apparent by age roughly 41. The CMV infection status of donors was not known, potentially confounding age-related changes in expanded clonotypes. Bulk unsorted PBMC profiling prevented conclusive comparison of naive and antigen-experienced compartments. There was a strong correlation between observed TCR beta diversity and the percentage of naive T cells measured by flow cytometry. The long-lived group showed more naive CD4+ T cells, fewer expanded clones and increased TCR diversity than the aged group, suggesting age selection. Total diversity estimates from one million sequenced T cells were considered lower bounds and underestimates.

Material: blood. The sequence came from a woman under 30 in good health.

The CDR3 in this case is CASSHSETPGDTQYF. The DNA sequence follows: TGTGCCAGCAGCCACTCTGAAACCCCGGGGGATACGCAGTATTTT. The V gene is TRBV7-8 and the J gene is TRBJ2-3; a weak D assignment points to TRBD2 (5 bases agree). The CDR3 numbers 15 residues from cysteine through phenylalanine. The kept DNA is CDR3 alone, 45 bases in frame from the first base. V loses 5 bases of germline sequence and J loses 6 bases, and the interval between the two ends is 18 bases. In the germline V gene, CDR1 corresponds to SGHVS and CDR2 to FQNEAQ.